This TCR beta chain was recorded in a study of blood T cell repertoires in COVID-19. Looking at the study overall: Italy, Spain and the United States were the sources of the convalescent and acute COVID-19 samples. In each case, the material was cDNA or gDNA derived from T cells, B-cell-depleted T cells, or PBMCs.

Sequenced by immunoSEQ multiplex PCR; TCRdb stores in-frame clones only, minus some. The sample shows about 120,000 clones, 60% to 85% of them seen only once. J gave up 9 bases and V 3 bases, and 13 bases lay outside the gene matches. The germline gives CDR1 LNHNV, CDR2 YYDKDF (reference sequence). The CDR3 loop spans 16 amino acids. The TCR was taken from a man aged 65 to 85 with acute or convalescent COVID-19. The J gene is TRBJ1-4, the V gene TRBV15, with 7 bases aligning to TRBD1. The sample taken for sequencing was peripheral blood. The CDR3 bases are TGTGCCACCAGCAGCTTTCCACGGCAGGGGGGCCAAAAACTGTTTTTT. Its protein is CATSSFPRQGGQKLFF.